This TCR beta chain was obtained from a study of long-term antiretroviral therapy in people with HIV. The CDR3 contains 13 residues. Germline-derived CDR1 and CDR2 are SQVTM and ANQGSEA. V shed 7 bases and J shed 2 bases, with 15 bases lying between them. Study observations and caveats: Diversity rose after ART but stayed below transplant donor controls.

A remark on this clone: Its antigen is as yet unknown.

At survey level, the immunoSEQ assay was run in its v3.0 version. Clones were read by immunoSEQ multiplex PCR, and TCRdb kept only the in-frame ones, dropping some. The table lists about 35,000 clones, around four fifths of them singletons. This chain joins TRBV29-1 and TRBJ2-7; D is possibly TRBD2 (7 bases). The receptor comes from a man aged 18-30 years with HIV. The source material was unsorted PBMCs, sampled 0.3 years after starting antiretroviral therapy. DNA of the CDR3: TGCAGCGCCGGGGAGGGGGTCACCTACGAGCAGTACTTC. It is translated as CSAGEGVTYEQYF.